The entry below describes one T cell receptor (beta chain). The antigen is not known. The CDR3 sequence is 14 residues long. V lost 4 bases, J lost 5 bases, and 6 bases stayed unmatched. Germline CDR1 SGHVS, CDR2 FQNEAQ. This record belongs to a study of shared clonotypes between healthy human individuals. Study in general: CD4 naive cells filled three plates per donor, CD4 memory three, CD8 naive two and CD8 memory one. Regarding the study as a whole: At large depth, rarefaction still showed sorted-subset sequencing to be incomplete.

In the naive CD8 group, cells lacked CD45RO and were positively selected for CCR7, so terminally differentiated effector memory CD45RA+ cells were left out. Each sample came from a Caucasian adult donor living in Nashville, Tennessee. TCRdb's copy holds only in-frame clones and misses some; the assay was immunoSEQ multiplex PCR. The sample has more than 2 million clones; 93% are singletons. V usage is TRBV7-8 and J usage is TRBJ2-7; 9 bases are shared with TRBD1. The source material was naive CD8+ T cells from PBMCs. This receptor was taken from a man aged 18 to 29 in good health. Some clones in this sample may be carry-over from other donors' samples. As DNA, the CDR3 is TGTGCCAGCAGCTCAGGGACAGGGACAGACGAGCAGTACTTC. It yields the protein CASSSGTGTDEQYF.